This T cell receptor beta chain was profiled in a study of cytomegalovirus exposure and HLA in healthy donors. CDR1 is MNHEY and CDR2 is SMNVEV in the germline V gene (reference sequence). The germline V and J ends were trimmed by 5 bases and 7 bases, with 15 bases remaining between them. The CDR3 consists of 13 residues. This PCR relied on a set of 60 Vbeta primers and 13 Jbeta primers. Measured with immunoSEQ multiplex PCR; TCRdb has only the in-frame clones, and not every one. The sample records more than 110,000 clones, around 80% being singletons. The receptor was derived from a female donor in good health and CMV-seronegative. V usage is TRBV27 and J usage is TRBJ2-7; D is perhaps TRBD2 (6 bases). The sample was PBMCs. CDR3 residues: CASSPRPSGEQYF. In DNA form, the CDR3 reads TGTGCCAGCAGTCCAAGGCCCAGCGGGGAGCAGTACTTC.